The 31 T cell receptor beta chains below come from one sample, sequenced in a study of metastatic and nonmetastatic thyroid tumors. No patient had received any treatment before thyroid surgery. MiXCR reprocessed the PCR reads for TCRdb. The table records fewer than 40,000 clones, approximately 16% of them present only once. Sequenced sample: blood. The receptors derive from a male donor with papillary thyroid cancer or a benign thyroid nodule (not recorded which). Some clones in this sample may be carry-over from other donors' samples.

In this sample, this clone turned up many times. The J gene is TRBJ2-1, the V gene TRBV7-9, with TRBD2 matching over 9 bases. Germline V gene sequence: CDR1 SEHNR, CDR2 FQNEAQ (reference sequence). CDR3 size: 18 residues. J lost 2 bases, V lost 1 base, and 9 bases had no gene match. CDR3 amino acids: CASSLGHPAGGAYNEQFF. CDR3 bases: TGTGCCAGCAGCTTAGGACACCCCGCGGGGGGGGCCTACAATGAGCAGTTCTTC.

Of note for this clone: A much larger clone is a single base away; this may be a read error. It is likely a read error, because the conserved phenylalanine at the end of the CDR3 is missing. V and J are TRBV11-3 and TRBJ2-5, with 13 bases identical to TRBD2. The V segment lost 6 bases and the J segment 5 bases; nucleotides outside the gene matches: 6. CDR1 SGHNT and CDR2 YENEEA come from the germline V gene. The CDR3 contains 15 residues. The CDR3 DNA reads TGTGCCAGCAGTAGACTAGCGGGAGGCCGGGAGACCCAGTACCTC. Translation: CASSRLAGGRETQYL.

The CDR3, as DNA: TGTGCCAGCAGCCCTGGACTCAGGCCAGATACGCAGTATTTT. It specifies CASSPGLRPDTQYF. The J gene is TRBJ2-3, the V gene TRBV7-2; a weak D match, TRBD2 (5 bases). This CDR3 spans 14 amino acids. Trimming cost V 5 bases and J 4 bases, with 13 bases left between them. Germline V gene data show CDR1 as SGHTA and CDR2 as FQGNSA.

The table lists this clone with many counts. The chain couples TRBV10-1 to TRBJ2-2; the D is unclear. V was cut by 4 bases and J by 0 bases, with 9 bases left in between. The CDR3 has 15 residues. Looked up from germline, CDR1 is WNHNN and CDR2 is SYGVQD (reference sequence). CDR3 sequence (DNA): TGCGCCAGCAGTGTGGGGATACCGAACACCGGGGAGCTGTTTTTT. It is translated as CASSVGIPNTGELFF.

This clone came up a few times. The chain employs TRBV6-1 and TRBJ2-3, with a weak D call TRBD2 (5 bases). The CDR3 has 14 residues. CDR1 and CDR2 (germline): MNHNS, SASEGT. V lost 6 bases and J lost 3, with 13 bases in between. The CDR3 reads CASSGPTRTDTQYF. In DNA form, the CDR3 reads TGTGCCAGCAGCGGGCCTACTAGAACAGATACGCAGTATTTT.

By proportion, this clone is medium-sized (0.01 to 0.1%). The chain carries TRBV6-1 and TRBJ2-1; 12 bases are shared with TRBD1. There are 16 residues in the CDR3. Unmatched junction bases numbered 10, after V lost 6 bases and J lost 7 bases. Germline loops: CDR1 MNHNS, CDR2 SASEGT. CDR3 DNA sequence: TGTGCCAGCAGCACGATAGGGACAGGGGGCATGAATGAGCAGTTCTTC. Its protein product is CASSTIGTGGMNEQFF.

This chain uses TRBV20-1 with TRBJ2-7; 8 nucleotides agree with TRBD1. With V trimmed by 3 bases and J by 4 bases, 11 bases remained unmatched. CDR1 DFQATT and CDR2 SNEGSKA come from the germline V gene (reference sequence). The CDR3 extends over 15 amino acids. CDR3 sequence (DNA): TGCAGTGCTAGGGGGGTCGGACAGGGTAAATACGAGCAGTACTTC. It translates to CSARGVGQGKYEQYF.

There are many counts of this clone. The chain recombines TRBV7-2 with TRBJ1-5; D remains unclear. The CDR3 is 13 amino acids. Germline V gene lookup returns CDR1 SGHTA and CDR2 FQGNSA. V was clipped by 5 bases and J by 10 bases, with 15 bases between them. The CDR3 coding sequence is TGTGCCAGCAGCGATAGAGTGGGGAAACCCCAGCATTTT. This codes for CASSDRVGKPQHF.

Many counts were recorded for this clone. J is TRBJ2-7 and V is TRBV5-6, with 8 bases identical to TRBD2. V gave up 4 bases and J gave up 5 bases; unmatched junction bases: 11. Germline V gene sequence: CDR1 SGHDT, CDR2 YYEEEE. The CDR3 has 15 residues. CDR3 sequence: CASSQAGTRVDEQYF. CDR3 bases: TGTGCCAGCAGCCAAGCCGGGACTAGAGTAGACGAGCAGTACTTC.

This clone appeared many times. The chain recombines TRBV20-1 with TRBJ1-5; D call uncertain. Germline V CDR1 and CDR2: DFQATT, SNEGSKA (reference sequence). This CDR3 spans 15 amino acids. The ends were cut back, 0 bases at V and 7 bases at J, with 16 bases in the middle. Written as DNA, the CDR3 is TGCAGTGCTAGAGATTCGGGCGAACGGAAACAGCCCCAGCATTTT. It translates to CSARDSGERKQPQHF.

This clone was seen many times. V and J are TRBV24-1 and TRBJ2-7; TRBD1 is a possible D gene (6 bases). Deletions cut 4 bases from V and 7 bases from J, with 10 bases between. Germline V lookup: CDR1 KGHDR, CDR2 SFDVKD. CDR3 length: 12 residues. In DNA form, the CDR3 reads TGTGCCACCAGTGACCCCGGGACAGAGCAGTACTTC. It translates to CATSDPGTEQYF.

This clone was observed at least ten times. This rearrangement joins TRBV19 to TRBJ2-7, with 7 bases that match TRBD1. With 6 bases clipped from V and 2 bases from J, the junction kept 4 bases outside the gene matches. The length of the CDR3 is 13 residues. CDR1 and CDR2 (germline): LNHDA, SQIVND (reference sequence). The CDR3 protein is CASSPGQTYEQYF. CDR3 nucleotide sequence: TGTGCCAGTAGCCCGGGACAGACCTACGAGCAGTACTTC.

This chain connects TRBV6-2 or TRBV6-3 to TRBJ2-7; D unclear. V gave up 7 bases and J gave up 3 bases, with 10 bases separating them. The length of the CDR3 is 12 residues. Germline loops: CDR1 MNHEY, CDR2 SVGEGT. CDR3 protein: CASIQVLYEQYF. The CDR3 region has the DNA TGTGCCAGCATCCAGGTGCTCTACGAGCAGTACTTC.

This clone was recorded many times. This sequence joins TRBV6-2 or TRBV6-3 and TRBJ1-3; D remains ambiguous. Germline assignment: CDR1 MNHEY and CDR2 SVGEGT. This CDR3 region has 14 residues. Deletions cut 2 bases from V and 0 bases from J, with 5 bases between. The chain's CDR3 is CASSYAGSGNTIYF. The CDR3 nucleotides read TGTGCCAGCAGTTACGCGGGCTCTGGAAACACCATATATTTT.

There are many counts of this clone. CDR3 in DNA: TGTGCCAGCAGTGCCCGAGGGCAGGGGGCGCCTGAAGCTTTCTTT. This translates into CASSARGQGAPEAFF. V usage is TRBV6-1 and J usage is TRBJ1-1; 8 nucleotides line up with TRBD1. The CDR3 consists of 15 residues. Germline assignment: CDR1 MNHNS and CDR2 SASEGT. J lost 6 bases, V lost 4 bases, and 10 bases had no gene match.

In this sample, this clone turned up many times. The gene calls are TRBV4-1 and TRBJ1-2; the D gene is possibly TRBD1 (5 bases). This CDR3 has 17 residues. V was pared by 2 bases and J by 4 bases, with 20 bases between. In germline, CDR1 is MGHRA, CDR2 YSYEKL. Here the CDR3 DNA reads TGCGCCAGCAGCCAAACACCTCAGGGCTCTAGTCTCTATGGCTACACCTTC. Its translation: CASSQTPQGSSLYGYTF.

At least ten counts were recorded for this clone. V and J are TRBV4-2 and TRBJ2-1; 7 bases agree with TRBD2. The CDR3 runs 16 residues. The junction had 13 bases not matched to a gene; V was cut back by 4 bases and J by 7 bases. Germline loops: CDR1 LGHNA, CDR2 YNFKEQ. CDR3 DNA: TGTGCCAGCAGCCCAACGATGGGGGAGGGTTGGAATGAGCAGTTCTTC. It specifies CASSPTMGEGWNEQFF.

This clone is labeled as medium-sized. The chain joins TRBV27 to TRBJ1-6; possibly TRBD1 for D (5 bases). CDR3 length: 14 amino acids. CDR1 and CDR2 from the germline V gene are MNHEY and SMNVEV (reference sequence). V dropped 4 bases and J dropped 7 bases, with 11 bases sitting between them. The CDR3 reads CASSYKGWNSPLHF. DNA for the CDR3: TGTGCCAGCAGTTATAAGGGGTGGAATTCACCCCTCCACTTT.

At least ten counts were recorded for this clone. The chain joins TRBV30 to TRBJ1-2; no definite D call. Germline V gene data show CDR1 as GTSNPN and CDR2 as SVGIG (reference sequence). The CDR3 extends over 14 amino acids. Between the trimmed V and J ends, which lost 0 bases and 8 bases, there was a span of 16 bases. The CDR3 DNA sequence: TGTGCCTGGAGTGTACAGTCATACTTGACCGGCTACACCTTC. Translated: CAWSVQSYLTGYTF.

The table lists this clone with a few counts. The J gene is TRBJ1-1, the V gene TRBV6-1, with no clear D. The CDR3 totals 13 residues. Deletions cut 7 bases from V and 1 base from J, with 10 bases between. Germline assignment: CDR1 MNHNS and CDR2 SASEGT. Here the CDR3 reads CASTETENTEAFF. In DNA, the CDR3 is TGTGCCAGCACAGAGACGGAGAACACTGAAGCTTTCTTT.

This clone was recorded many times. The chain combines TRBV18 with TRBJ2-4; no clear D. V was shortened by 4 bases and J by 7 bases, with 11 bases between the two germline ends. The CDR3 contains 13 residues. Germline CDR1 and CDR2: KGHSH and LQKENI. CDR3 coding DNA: TGTGCCAGCTCACTCCTTGAAGGGAACATTCAGTACTTC. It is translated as CASSLLEGNIQYF.

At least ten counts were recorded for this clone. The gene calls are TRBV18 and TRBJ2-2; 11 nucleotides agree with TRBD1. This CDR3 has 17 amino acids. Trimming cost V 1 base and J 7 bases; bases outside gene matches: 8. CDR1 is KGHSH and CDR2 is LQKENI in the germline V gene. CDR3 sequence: CASSPLIGQGASGELFF. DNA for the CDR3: TGTGCCAGCTCACCACTTATCGGACAGGGGGCTAGCGGGGAGCTGTTTTTT.

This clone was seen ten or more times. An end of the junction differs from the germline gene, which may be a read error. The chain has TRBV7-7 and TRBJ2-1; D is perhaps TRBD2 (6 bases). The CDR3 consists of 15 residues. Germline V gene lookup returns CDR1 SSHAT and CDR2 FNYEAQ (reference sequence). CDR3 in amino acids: CASSLGLGGNNEQFF. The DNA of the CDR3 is TGTGCTAGCAGCTTGGGGCTGGGCGGGAACAATGAGCAGTTCTTC.

Written as DNA, the CDR3 is TGTGCCAGCAGCTTAGGACCCGGCGCCGGGGAGCTGTTTTTT. Its protein product is CASSLGPGAGELFF. The chain carries TRBV7-9 and TRBJ2-2; no definite D call. The CDR3 length is 14 residues. V was clipped by 1 base and J by 6 bases, with 9 bases between them. The V gene's germline CDR1 is SEHNR and CDR2 FQNEAQ (reference sequence).

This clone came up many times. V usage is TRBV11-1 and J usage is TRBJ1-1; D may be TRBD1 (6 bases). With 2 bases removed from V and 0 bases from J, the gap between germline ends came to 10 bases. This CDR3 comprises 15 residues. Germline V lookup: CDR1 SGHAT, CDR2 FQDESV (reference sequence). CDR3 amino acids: CASSLTGIMNTEAFF. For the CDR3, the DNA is TGTGCCAGCAGCTTAACAGGGATTATGAACACTGAAGCTTTCTTT.

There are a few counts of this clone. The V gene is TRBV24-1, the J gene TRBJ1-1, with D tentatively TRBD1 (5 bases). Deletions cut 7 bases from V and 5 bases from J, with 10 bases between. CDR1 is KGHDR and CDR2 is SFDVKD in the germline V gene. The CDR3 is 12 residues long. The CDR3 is CATRGGGTEAFF. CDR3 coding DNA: TGTGCCACCAGGGGGGGGGGGACTGAAGCTTTCTTT.

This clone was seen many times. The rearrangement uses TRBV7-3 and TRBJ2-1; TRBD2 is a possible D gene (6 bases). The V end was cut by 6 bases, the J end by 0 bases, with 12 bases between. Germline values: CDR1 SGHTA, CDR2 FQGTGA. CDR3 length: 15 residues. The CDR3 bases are TGTGCCAGCAGTCGGGACTCCAGCTCCTACAATGAGCAGTTCTTC. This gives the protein CASSRDSSSYNEQFF.

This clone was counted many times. The CDR3 coding sequence is TGTGCCAGCCGTTCAGAGATTGGGGAGACCCAGTACTTC. Encoded protein: CASRSEIGETQYF. The rearrangement uses TRBV2 and TRBJ2-5; D not resolved. With 8 bases removed from V and 5 bases from J, the gap between germline ends came to 15 bases. The length of the CDR3 is 13 residues. Germline V gene lookup returns CDR1 SNHLY and CDR2 FYNNEI.

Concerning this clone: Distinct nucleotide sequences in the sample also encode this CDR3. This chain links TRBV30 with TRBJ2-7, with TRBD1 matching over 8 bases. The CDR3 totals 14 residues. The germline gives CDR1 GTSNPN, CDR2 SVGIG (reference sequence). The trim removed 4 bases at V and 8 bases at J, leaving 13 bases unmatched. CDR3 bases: TGTGCCTGGACCCCTGGGACAGGCAGTCCCCAGCAGTACTTC. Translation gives CAWTPGTGSPQQYF.

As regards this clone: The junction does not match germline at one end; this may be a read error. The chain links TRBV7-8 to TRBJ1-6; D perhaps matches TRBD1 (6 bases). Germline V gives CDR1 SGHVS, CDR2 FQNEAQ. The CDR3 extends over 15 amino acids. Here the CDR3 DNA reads TGTGCCAGCATCTTATCCGGGACATGGAATTCACCCCTCCACTTT. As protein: CASILSGTWNSPLHF.

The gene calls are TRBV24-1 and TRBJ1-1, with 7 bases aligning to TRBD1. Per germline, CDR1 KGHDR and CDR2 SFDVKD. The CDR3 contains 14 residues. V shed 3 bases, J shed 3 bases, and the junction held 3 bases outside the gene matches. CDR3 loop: CATSDTQGDTEAFF. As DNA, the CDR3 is TGTGCCACCAGTGATACTCAGGGGGACACTGAAGCTTTCTTT.